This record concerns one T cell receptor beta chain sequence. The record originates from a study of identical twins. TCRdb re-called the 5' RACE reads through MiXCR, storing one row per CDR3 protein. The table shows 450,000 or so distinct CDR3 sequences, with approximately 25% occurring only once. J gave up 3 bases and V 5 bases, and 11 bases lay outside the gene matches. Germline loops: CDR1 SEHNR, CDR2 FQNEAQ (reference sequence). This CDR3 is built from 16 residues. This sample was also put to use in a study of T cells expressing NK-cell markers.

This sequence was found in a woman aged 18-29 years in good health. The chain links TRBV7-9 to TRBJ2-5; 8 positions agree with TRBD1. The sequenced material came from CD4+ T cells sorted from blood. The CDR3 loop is CASSAEERTGKETQYF. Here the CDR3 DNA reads TGTGCCAGCAGCGCCGAGGAACGGACAGGGAAAGAGACCCAGTACTTC. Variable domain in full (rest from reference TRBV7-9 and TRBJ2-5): DTGVSQNPRHKITKRGQNVTFRCDPISEHNRLYWYRQTLGQGPEFLTYFQNEAQLEKSRLLSDRFSAERPKGSFSTLEIQRTEQGDSAMYLCASSAEERTGKETQYFGPGTRLLVL.